This passage covers 30 T cell receptor beta chains from one sample sequenced in a study of blood T cell repertoires in COVID-19. This table comes from immunoSEQ multiplex PCR, and its TCRdb copy is limited to in-frame clones, with some not included. The data show some 360,000 clones, 87% seen once. Sequencing was carried out using peripheral blood. The receptors shown here come from a woman between 55 and 75 years old with COVID-19, enrolled during active disease.

The CDR3 DNA follows: TGTGCCAGCAGCTTCTTAAGTAGCGTTAACTATGGCTACACCTTC. Translated: CASSFLSSVNYGYTF. The chain carries TRBV11-2 and TRBJ1-2; no firm D call. Germline CDR1 SGHAT, CDR2 FQNNGV. There are 15 residues in the CDR3. V dropped 3 bases and J dropped 1 base, with 12 bases sitting between them.

This chain connects TRBV7-9 to TRBJ2-2; D may be TRBD2 (6 bases). Germline CDR1 is SEHNR and CDR2 is FQNEAQ (reference sequence). The CDR3 is 17 amino acids. The V gene lost 2 bases and the J gene lost 4 bases, with 17 bases spanning the gap. CDR3 residues: CASSLQRGGAFTGELFF. The CDR3 DNA reads as TGTGCCAGCAGCTTACAGCGCGGCGGGGCTTTCACCGGGGAGCTGTTTTTT.

The chain recombines TRBV19 with TRBJ1-1; 9 nucleotides line up with TRBD1. Germline assignment: CDR1 LNHDA and CDR2 SQIVND (reference sequence). This CDR3 is 14 amino acids long. Trimming at V came to 8 bases and at J to 8 bases, leaving 12 bases not matched to a gene. The CDR3 loop is CASAGQGGSSEAFF. DNA for the CDR3: TGTGCCAGTGCGGGACAGGGCGGGTCATCCGAAGCTTTCTTT.

The chain joins TRBV7-8 to TRBJ1-2; D is ambiguous. Germline V lookup: CDR1 SGHVS, CDR2 FQNEAQ. The CDR3 spans 13 residues. V dropped 1 base and J dropped 8 bases, with 11 bases sitting between them. CDR3 sequence (DNA): TGTGCCAGCAGCTTAGTAACGAGCCCGGGCTACACCTTC. This codes for CASSLVTSPGYTF.

This chain connects TRBV18 to TRBJ1-3, with 7 bases matching TRBD1. CDR3 length: 16 amino acids. CDR1 KGHSH and CDR2 LQKENI come from the germline V gene. V was pared by 3 bases and J by 2 bases, with 7 bases of the junction left unmatched. The CDR3 coding sequence is TGTGCCAGCTCACCGTGGACAGGCGCAACTGGAAACACCATATATTTT. It is translated as CASSPWTGATGNTIYF.

V is TRBV11-2 and J is TRBJ1-2, with D possibly TRBD1 on 6 matching bases. Trimming left V 0 bases short and J 4 bases short, with 12 bases between. The length of the CDR3 is 15 residues. Germline V CDR1 and CDR2: SGHAT, FQNNGV. The CDR3 bases are TGTGCCAGCAGCTTAGAATGGGGACATCTCTATGGCTACACCTTC. Translation: CASSLEWGHLYGYTF.

The chain uses TRBV11-3 and TRBJ2-1, with 8 bases matching TRBD1. J lost 7 bases, V lost 4 bases, and 9 bases had no gene match. The CDR3 has 15 residues. In germline, CDR1 is SGHNT, CDR2 YENEEA. CDR3 region: CASSSGQGRGNEQFF. DNA of the CDR3: TGTGCCAGCAGCTCCGGACAGGGAAGAGGGAATGAGCAGTTCTTC.

The chain employs TRBV6-5 and TRBJ2-5; 8 positions match TRBD2. Germline lookup yields CDR1 MNHEY and CDR2 SVGAGI. The CDR3 covers 16 residues. The trim removed 0 bases at V and 2 bases at J, leaving 5 bases unmatched. The CDR3 sequence: CASSYSWSGGQETQYF. The CDR3 DNA follows: TGTGCCAGCAGTTACTCGTGGAGCGGGGGACAAGAGACCCAGTACTTC.

CDR3 in amino acids: CASSLTRASGGLKNTGELFF. The CDR3 DNA reads as TGTGCCAGCAGCTTAACAAGGGCTAGCGGGGGCCTAAAGAACACCGGGGAGCTGTTTTTT. This rearrangement joins TRBV7-3 to TRBJ2-2, with 10 bases aligning to TRBD2. This CDR3 comprises 20 residues. J lost 1 base, V lost 0 bases, and 11 bases had no gene match. Germline V gives CDR1 SGHTA, CDR2 FQGTGA.

The V gene is TRBV2, the J gene TRBJ2-3; no definite D call. Trimming pared 0 bases from V and 1 base from J, leaving 5 bases between. From germline, CDR1 is SNHLY and CDR2 FYNNEI. This CDR3 has 14 residues. The CDR3 nucleotides read TGTGCCAGCAGTGAAGCGCAGGGCACAGATACGCAGTATTTT. It codes for CASSEAQGTDTQYF. Combining the CDR3 with reference TRBV2 and TRBJ2-3 gives the whole variable domain EPEVTQTPSHQVTQMGQEVILRCVPISNHLYFYWYRQILGQKVEFLVSFYNNEISEKSEIFDDQFSVERPDGSNFTLKIRSTKLEDSAMYFCASSEAQGTDTQYFGPGTRLTVL.

This chain links TRBV28 with TRBJ2-6; 8 bases line up with TRBD1. Germline V gene sequence: CDR1 MDHEN, CDR2 SYDVKM. Losses at the gene ends were 4 bases for V and 0 bases for J; bases not matched to a gene: 11. The CDR3 length is 19 residues. The CDR3 here is CASSWRPGQVYSGANVLTF. The CDR3 DNA is TGTGCCAGCAGTTGGCGTCCGGGACAGGTGTACTCTGGGGCCAACGTCCTGACTTTC.

This sequence joins TRBV6-1 and TRBJ1-2; TRBD1 aligns across 9 bases. This CDR3 is 15 amino acids long. Germline lookup yields CDR1 MNHNS and CDR2 SASEGT. V trimming: 3 bases; J trimming: 5 bases; junction bases outside the gene matches: 7. CDR3 nucleotide sequence: TGTGCCAGCAGTGACCAACAGGGGGCTGGGTATGGCTACACCTTC. Protein sequence: CASSDQQGAGYGYTF.

The CDR3 sequence: CASSGYRGGGGNEQFF. The CDR3 DNA sequence: TGTGCCAGTAGTGGATATCGGGGGGGTGGTGGGAATGAGCAGTTCTTC. V usage is TRBV19 and J usage is TRBJ2-1, with TRBD2 identical over 8 bases. CDR1 and CDR2 (germline): LNHDA, SQIVND (reference sequence). CDR3 length: 16 amino acids. The trim removed 5 bases at V and 7 bases at J, leaving 13 bases unmatched.

The rearrangement joins TRBV28 to TRBJ1-2, with D tentatively TRBD1 (5 bases). This CDR3 contains 13 residues. Germline V gene lookup returns CDR1 MDHEN and CDR2 SYDVKM. The germline V and J ends were trimmed by 8 bases and 2 bases, with 12 bases remaining between them. Here the CDR3 reads CASDSGGNYGYTF. CDR3 in DNA: TGTGCCAGCGACTCGGGGGGGAACTATGGCTACACCTTC.

The chain recombines TRBV6-5 with TRBJ1-6, with D unresolved. V was shortened by 2 bases and J by 3 bases, with 8 bases between the two germline ends. The CDR3 covers 15 residues. The germline CDR1 and CDR2 sequences are MNHEY and SVGAGI. CDR3 in amino acids: CASSYTRDYNSPLHF. The CDR3, as DNA: TGTGCCAGCAGTTACACACGGGACTATAATTCACCCCTCCACTTT.

This chain uses TRBV6-2 or TRBV6-3 with TRBJ1-3; D is uncertain. The V end was cut by 2 bases, the J end by 0 bases, with 11 bases between. Germline lookup yields CDR1 MNHEY and CDR2 SVGEGT. The CDR3 extends over 16 amino acids. The CDR3 loop reads CASSYQAGRSGNTIYF. The CDR3 DNA reads as TGTGCCAGCAGTTACCAAGCCGGTCGCTCTGGAAACACCATATATTTT.

The V gene is TRBV5-6, the J gene TRBJ2-1, with TRBD2 matching over 15 bases. Germline CDR1 reads SGHDT; CDR2 reads YYEEEE. J was trimmed by 4 bases and V by 4 bases; bases with no gene match: 6. The CDR3 contains 17 residues. The CDR3 here is CASSGPGTSGGYNEQFF. In nucleotides, the CDR3 is TGTGCCAGCAGCGGACCGGGGACTAGCGGGGGGTACAATGAGCAGTTCTTC. Full variable domain (rest looked up from reference TRBV5-6 and TRBJ2-1): DAGVTQSPTHLIKTRGQQVTLRCSPKSGHDTVSWYQQALGQGPQFIFQYYEEEERQRGNFPDRFSGHQFPNYSSELNVNALLLGDSALYLCASSGPGTSGGYNEQFFGPGTRLTVL.

The chain has TRBV10-3 and TRBJ1-1; D gene uncertain. V was trimmed by 8 bases and J by 3 bases, leaving 13 bases between them. Germline V gene sequence: CDR1 ENHRY, CDR2 SYGVKD. This CDR3 has 13 residues. The CDR3 DNA sequence: TGTGCCATCTGGAGAGTCGGGGACACTGAAGCTTTCTTT. Translating it yields CAIWRVGDTEAFF.

This clone was observed a single time. The chain has TRBV6-5 and TRBJ2-5; 7 bases line up with TRBD2. Germline assignment: CDR1 MNHEY and CDR2 SVGAGI. This CDR3 is built from 15 residues. V was pared by 4 bases and J by 1 base, with 6 bases of the junction left unmatched. CDR3 sequence: CASSSPRGTQETQYF. The CDR3 DNA follows: TGTGCCAGCAGTTCCCCGCGGGGGACCCAAGAGACCCAGTACTTC.

Comment on this clone: Germline is not matched at one junction end, which may reflect a read error. V gene TRBV3-1 (or the pseudogene TRBV3-2) combines with J gene TRBJ1-2, with D possibly being TRBD1 (5 bases). CDR1 is LGHDT, CDR2 YNNKEL, per germline (reference sequence). The CDR3 length is 13 residues. CDR3 region: CASSQERGGLVNF. CDR3 nucleotide sequence: TGTGCCAGCAGCCAAGAAAGGGGAGGGCTGGTGAACTTC.

The chain employs TRBV7-6 and TRBJ2-5; no definite D call. Germline CDR1 and CDR2: SGHVS and FNYEAQ. The V end lost 2 bases, the J end lost 2 bases, and 12 bases lay between the germline ends. This CDR3 has 15 amino acids. The CDR3 DNA sequence: TGTGCCAGCAGCTTAAACGGCAGGAAACAAGAGACCCAGTACTTC. Translation gives CASSLNGRKQETQYF.

The CDR3 loop is CAWSHKQNTEAFF. The CDR3 nucleotides are TGTGCCTGGAGTCATAAACAGAACACTGAAGCTTTCTTT. This chain uses TRBV30 with TRBJ1-1; D gene ambiguous. V lost 2 bases to trimming and J lost 1 base, with 8 bases between them. The germline V gene encodes CDR1 GTSNPN and CDR2 SVGIG (reference sequence). The length of the CDR3 is 13 residues. The entire variable domain, with the rest obtained from reference TRBV30 and TRBJ1-1, is as follows: SQTIHQWPATLVQPVGSPLSLECTVEGTSNPNLYWYRQAAGRGLQLLFYSVGIGQISSEVPQNLSASRPQDRQFILSSKKLLLSDSGFYLCAWSHKQNTEAFFGQGTRLTVV.

The V call is TRBV6-5, the J call TRBJ1-3; no clear D. In germline, CDR1 is MNHEY, CDR2 SVGAGI. CDR3 length equals 14 residues. V shed 11 bases and J shed 2 bases, with 16 bases lying between them. In DNA form, the CDR3 reads TGTGCCGCAAAGAACCAGGAGGCTGGAAACACCATATATTTT. This translates into CAAKNQEAGNTIYF.

The chain is built from TRBV19 and TRBJ1-5, with a tentative D call TRBD1 (6 bases). Trimming cost V 3 bases and J 2 bases, with 17 bases left between them. This CDR3 has 17 amino acids. The germline V gene encodes CDR1 LNHDA and CDR2 SQIVND (reference sequence). CDR3 coding DNA: TGTGCCAGTAGTATCACTGCGTCTGGGGGCGGCAATCAGCCCCAGCATTTT. Residues: CASSITASGGGNQPQHF.

The chain is built from TRBV30 and TRBJ2-2; 11 bases agree with TRBD2. Germline V gives CDR1 GTSNPN, CDR2 SVGIG (reference sequence). This CDR3 is 17 amino acids long. The junction had 7 bases not matched to a gene; V was cut back by 0 bases and J by 4 bases. The CDR3 nucleotides read TGTGCCTGGAGTGTACCCCAGACTAGCGGGGTCACCGGGGAGCTGTTTTTT. This encodes CAWSVPQTSGVTGELFF. Combining the CDR3 with reference TRBV30 and TRBJ2-2 gives the whole variable domain SQTIHQWPATLVQPVGSPLSLECTVEGTSNPNLYWYRQAAGRGLQLLFYSVGIGQISSEVPQNLSASRPQDRQFILSSKKLLLSDSGFYLCAWSVPQTSGVTGELFFGEGSRLTVL.

This chain connects TRBV28 to TRBJ1-4; D is undetermined. The CDR3 runs to 15 residues. Trimming stripped 5 bases from V and 0 bases from J, with 10 bases between. The germline gives CDR1 MDHEN, CDR2 SYDVKM. The CDR3 loop reads CASSTSFATNEKLFF. CDR3 DNA sequence: TGTGCCAGCAGTACCAGTTTTGCAACTAATGAAAAACTGTTTTTT.

This clone has just one count. The CDR3, as DNA: TGCGCCAGCAGCCCCGGACTAGCGGGGGGGCAACATACGCAGTATTTT. Residues: CASSPGLAGGQHTQYF. The J gene is TRBJ2-3, the V gene TRBV4-1; 15 bases are shared with TRBD2. Germline V CDR1 and CDR2: MGHRA, YSYEKL. The trim removed 4 bases at V and 7 bases at J, leaving 6 bases unmatched. This CDR3 has 16 residues.

This chain joins TRBV7-2 and TRBJ1-5; possible D gene TRBD1, 6 bases. V was trimmed by 1 base and J by 5 bases, leaving 12 bases between them. The germline V gene has CDR1 SGHTA and CDR2 FQGNSA. This CDR3 has 15 amino acids. The CDR3 sequence is CASSLGRGPDQPQHF. The CDR3 DNA follows: TGTGCCAGCAGCTTAGGCAGGGGCCCTGATCAGCCCCAGCATTTT.

This chain uses TRBV6-4 with TRBJ1-4; D is unresolved. V lost 3 bases and J 0 bases, leaving 14 bases between the germline ends. The length of the CDR3 is 17 residues. Germline CDR1 reads MRHNA; CDR2 reads SNTAGT. CDR3 amino acids: CASSESGSSATNEKLFF. The CDR3 region has the DNA TGTGCCAGCAGTGAGTCGGGTAGCTCCGCAACTAATGAAAAACTGTTTTTT.

V usage is TRBV23-1 and J usage is TRBJ1-2; D is unclear. TRBV23-1 is an ORF, and what it does is uncertain. Trimming took 5 bases from V and 3 from J, leaving 13 bases between them. The CDR3 spans 14 residues. In DNA, the CDR3 is TGCGCCAGCAGTAACCCCATTCGGGACTATGGCTACACCTTC. It yields the protein CASSNPIRDYGYTF.